Listed here are 20 T cell receptor beta chains from one sample, sequenced in a study of blood T cells in healthy people across ages (dated by TCRdb to the mid-2010s). Libraries came from 5' RACE. TCRdb lists the instrument as Illumina HiSeq 2500. A second PCR of about 6 to 11 cycles was run with a J-beta primer mix and a sample-barcoded 5' primer. The raw public data were reprocessed by TCRdb itself: fastp quality trimming at Q25, MiXCR clonotype calling, in-frame beta chains only. Entries that share a CDR3 protein sequence are merged under the most common genes and DNA. This sample lists about 930,000 distinct CDR3 sequences; approximately 32% were detected once. The ten largest clones capture roughly 10% of the sample. The sample was also reused in another study, on T cells of mothers and their children.

The specimen sequenced was blood. Receptor source: a woman between 35 and 50 years old in good health.

In its sample, this clonotype was seen many times. The V and J genes are TRBV4-1 and TRBJ2-7; 12 bases fit TRBD1. V gave up 4 bases and J gave up 4 bases; unmatched junction bases: 5. Per germline, CDR1 MGHRA and CDR2 YSYEKL. There are 15 residues in the CDR3. CDR3 in DNA: TGCGCCAGCAGCCCGGCGGGACAGGGGGCTTACGAGCAGTACTTC. This encodes CASSPAGQGAYEQYF.

The chain employs TRBV28 and TRBJ2-5; D uncertain. CDR1 MDHEN and CDR2 SYDVKM come from the germline V gene. The CDR3 consists of 11 residues. The ends were cut back, 4 bases at V and 11 bases at J, with 11 bases in the middle. Here the CDR3 reads CASSSTTGQYF. The CDR3 region has the DNA TGTGCCAGCAGTTCGACAACCGGGCAGTACTTC.

On this clonotype itself: Since a much larger clone is just one base distant, this may be a read error. The V and J genes are TRBV3-1 and TRBJ2-1; TRBD1 or TRBD2 may be the D gene (5 bases each). Germline CDR1 LGHDT, CDR2 YNNKEL (reference sequence). V was shortened by 0 bases and J by 1 base, with 19 bases between the two germline ends. This CDR3 has 19 residues. The CDR3 bases are TGTGCCAGCAGCCAAGATTCCATGATTGGGGACGGGTCCTACAATGAGCAGTTCTTC. It encodes CASSQDSMIGDGSYNEQFF.

The chain joins TRBV14 to TRBJ1-2; 7 bases match TRBD1. Trimming took 4 bases from V and 0 from J; bases not matched to a gene: 8. The CDR3 runs to 16 residues. Germline V gene data show CDR1 as SGHDN and CDR2 as FVKESK. The CDR3 here is CASSRYQGTANYGYTF. The CDR3, as DNA: TGTGCCAGCAGCCGATACCAGGGGACAGCTAACTATGGCTACACCTTC.

Worth noting for this clonotype: Relative to the germline gene, one junction end is altered; a read error may explain this. This chain joins TRBV29-1 and TRBJ2-5; D not resolved. Germline values: CDR1 SQVTM, CDR2 ANQGSEA. The CDR3 runs to 13 residues. The CDR3 loop is CSVEETSQETQYF. DNA of the CDR3: TGCAGCGTGGAAGAGACATCCCAAGAGACCCAGTACTTC.

There are a few counts of this clonotype. The rearrangement links TRBV5-1 to TRBJ2-3; D perhaps matches TRBD1 (5 bases). The V gene lost 0 bases and the J gene lost 0 bases, with 14 bases spanning the gap. Looked up from germline, CDR1 is SGHRS and CDR2 is YFSETQ. This CDR3 is built from 17 residues. The CDR3 loop is CASSLERQRTSTDTQYF. The CDR3 DNA reads TGCGCCAGCAGCTTGGAGAGACAGAGAACTAGCACAGATACGCAGTATTTT.

The rearrangement uses TRBV27 and TRBJ2-1, with D perhaps matching TRBD2 (6 bases). The V gene lost 2 bases and the J gene lost 10 bases, with 15 bases spanning the gap. The CDR3 extends over 14 amino acids. The germline V gene encodes CDR1 MNHEY and CDR2 SMNVEV (reference sequence). The CDR3 bases are TGTGCCAGCAGTTTACAACCCACCCGGGGGGAGCAGTTCTTC. The encoded protein is CASSLQPTRGEQFF.

The chain recombines TRBV28 with TRBJ2-1; unclear D gene. Germline V gives CDR1 MDHEN, CDR2 SYDVKM. V lost 7 bases and J lost 7, with 14 bases in between. The CDR3 has 13 residues. The DNA for the CDR3 is TGTGCCAGCACCAGGAACCACTCGAATGAGCAGTTCTTC. Its protein product is CASTRNHSNEQFF.

This clonotype was seen ten or more times. The chain links TRBV12-3 or TRBV12-4 to TRBJ2-5, with D tentatively TRBD2 (6 bases). The CDR3 has 12 amino acids. Between the trimmed V and J ends, which lost 1 base and 7 bases, there was a span of 7 bases. CDR3 bases: TGTGCCAGCAGTTTAGAGGGACTGACCCAGTACTTC. Its translation: CASSLEGLTQYF.

The CDR3 DNA reads TGTGCCAGCAGCAAGGACGGGGCCCAGTCCTTATTCTATAGCAATCAGCCCCAGCATTTT. Encoded protein: CASSKDGAQSLFYSNQPQHF. J is TRBJ1-5 and V is TRBV7-8; D perhaps matches TRBD1 (5 bases). CDR1 and CDR2 from the germline V gene are SGHVS and FQNEAQ. This CDR3 contains 20 residues. V gave up 5 bases and J gave up 0 bases, with 26 bases separating them.

This clonotype was seen a few times. This chain joins TRBV5-1 and TRBJ2-7; D gene uncertain. V lost 3 bases to trimming and J lost 3 bases, with 13 bases between them. Germline CDR1 is SGHRS and CDR2 is YFSETQ. CDR3 length: 14 residues. CDR3 protein: CASSWGWQNYEQYF. The CDR3, as DNA: TGCGCCAGCAGCTGGGGTTGGCAAAACTACGAGCAGTACTTC.

V gene TRBV4-3 combines with J gene TRBJ2-1; D may correspond to TRBD1 or TRBD2 (6 bases each). The CDR3 length is 15 residues. Trimming left V 1 base short and J 10 bases short, with 17 bases between. Germline-derived CDR1 and CDR2 are LGHNA and YSLEER. The CDR3 nucleotides read TGCGCCAGCAGCCAAGGGGGGGCCGGAATCTACGAGCAGTTCTTC. Its translation is CASSQGGAGIYEQFF.

Concerning this clonotype: This may come from a read error, since a much larger clone is one base off. The rearrangement uses TRBV5-1 and TRBJ2-7; unclear D gene. This CDR3 contains 13 residues. The V end lost 6 bases, the J end lost 6 bases, and 16 bases lay between the germline ends. The germline CDR1 and CDR2 sequences are SGHRS and YFSETQ. CDR3 DNA sequence: TGCGCCAGCAACTCCTTTGACTCGGGCGAGCAGTACTTC. Protein product: CASNSFDSGEQYF. Full variable domain (missing parts from reference TRBV5-1 and TRBJ2-7): KAGVTQTPRYLIKTRGQQVTLSCSPISGHRSVSWYQQTPGQGLQFLFEYFSETQRNKGNFPGRFSGRQFSNSRSEMNVSTLELGDSALYLCASNSFDSGEQYFGPGTRLTVT.

Regarding this clonotype: A single base separates this from a much larger clone, so it may be a read error. The genes are TRBV10-3 and TRBJ1-2; weak D call: TRBD1 (5 bases). The germline V and J ends were trimmed by 6 bases and 4 bases, with 15 bases remaining between them. Germline V gene data show CDR1 as ENHRY and CDR2 as SYGVKD. The CDR3 spans 14 residues. For the CDR3, the DNA is TGTGCCATCAGGGAGACAGTAGAAGGCTATGGCTACACCTTC. It encodes CAIRETVEGYGYTF.

This clonotype was seen a handful of times. This chain joins TRBV12-3 or TRBV12-4 and TRBJ1-2, with 8 bases aligning to TRBD1. CDR3 length equals 12 residues. V trimming: 9 bases; J trimming: 5 bases; junction bases outside the gene matches: 5. CDR3 protein: CASRTGPYGYTF. In DNA, the CDR3 is TGTGCCAGTAGGACAGGGCCATATGGCTACACCTTC.

The chain is built from TRBV4-1 and TRBJ1-6; the D gene is possibly TRBD1 (5 bases). Germline lookup yields CDR1 MGHRA and CDR2 YSYEKL. The V and J ends lost 0 bases and 8 bases respectively, with 14 bases between them. The CDR3 runs to 16 residues. CDR3 nucleotide sequence: TGCGCCAGCAGCCAAGAGAGGGACCAGGGCCATTCACCCCTCCACTTT. Translating gives CASSQERDQGHSPLHF.

V and J are TRBV7-6 and TRBJ2-7; 12 bases align to TRBD1. Germline values: CDR1 SGHVS, CDR2 FNYEAQ. Trimming cost V 8 bases and J 4 bases; bases outside gene matches: 6. The CDR3 contains 14 residues. In DNA, the CDR3 is TGTGCCAGCGGAGGGGACAGGGGGCAATACGAGCAGTACTTC. It encodes CASGGDRGQYEQYF.

The chain combines TRBV27 with TRBJ1-2, with D possibly matching TRBD1 (5 bases). The germline V gene encodes CDR1 MNHEY and CDR2 SMNVEV (reference sequence). CDR3 size: 14 residues. Trimming cost V 6 bases and J 3 bases, with 14 bases left between them. The CDR3 spells CASSPTRDHYGYTF. CDR3 nucleotides: TGTGCCAGCAGCCCCACCAGGGATCACTATGGCTACACCTTC.

In regard to this clonotype: This may be a read error, as it is one base from a much larger clone. The J gene is TRBJ2-1, the V gene TRBV12-3 or TRBV12-4; weak D call: TRBD2 (5 bases). CDR3 size: 15 residues. The CDR3 DNA reads as TGTGCCAGCAGTTTTCCTACGACTAACTACAATGAGCAGGTCTTC. Translated, it gives CASSFPTTNYNEQVF.

This clonotype occurred many times. The V gene is TRBV20-1, the J gene TRBJ2-7; 7 bases map to TRBD1. Germline CDR1 and CDR2: DFQATT and SNEGSKA (reference sequence). The CDR3 consists of 13 residues. The V and J ends lost 5 bases and 4 bases, in that order; junction bases with no gene match: 8. Here the CDR3 reads CSAGPTGEYEQYF. The CDR3 DNA reads as TGCAGTGCTGGCCCTACAGGGGAGTACGAGCAGTACTTC.